This T cell receptor beta chain was identified in a study of cytomegalovirus exposure and HLA in healthy donors. Trimming took off 0 bases at V and 3 bases at J, with 15 bases between the two ends. Germline V gives CDR1 SGDLS, CDR2 YYNGEE. The CDR3 has 16 residues. Primers included in the PCR were 60 Vbeta and 13 Jbeta primers. The data were produced by immunoSEQ multiplex PCR, yet TCRdb's version contains in-frame clones alone and is incomplete. This listing includes about 79,000 clones. The genes are TRBV9 and TRBJ1-2; D unclear. This receptor was taken from a man between 25 and 39 years old in good health and CMV-seronegative. Sequencing input: PBMCs. The CDR3, as DNA: TGTGCCAGCAGCGTAGACGTGAGGGCCGGGGACTATGGCTACACCTTC. It specifies CASSVDVRAGDYGYTF. Together with reference TRBV9 and TRBJ1-2, the CDR3 gives the full variable domain: DSGVTQTPKHLITATGQRVTLRCSPRSGDLSVYWYQQSLDQGLQFLIQYYNGEERAKGNILERFSAQQFPDLHSELNLSSLELGDSALYFCASSVDVRAGDYGYTFGSGTRLTVV.